The source of this T cell receptor (beta chain) is a study of blood T cell repertoires in COVID-19. V lost 2 bases and J lost 2; bases outside the gene matches: 6. The length of the CDR3 is 16 residues. CDR1 and CDR2 (germline): MNHEY, SVGEGT. The authors' processing: Amplifying reference gene primers gave estimates of nucleated cell counts. The protocol was immunoSEQ multiplex PCR, while the TCRdb copy is restricted to in-frame clones and leaves out a portion. V and J calls and clone size are those listed in that table; D and trimming were worked out from the DNA. The repertoire has about 140,000 clones, approximately 83% of them found once; the top ten carry 3.5% to 4.5%.

Material: peripheral blood. This sequence was found in a woman aged 60 to 75 with acute or convalescent COVID-19. The rearrangement joins TRBV6-2 or TRBV6-3 to TRBJ2-7, with 10 bases aligning to TRBD2. CDR3 in amino acids: CASSYPGLARTYEQYF. The CDR3 nucleotides are TGTGCCAGCAGTTACCCGGGACTAGCGCGCACCTACGAGCAGTACTTC.